One sample yielded the 23 T cell receptor beta chains listed below, sequenced in a study of memory CD4+ T cells and cytomegalovirus serostatus. Libraries were prepared by immunoSEQ multiplex PCR; TCRdb keeps only in-frame clonotypes and omits some of them. The sample holds tens of thousands of clones, roughly 80% seen once. Single viable CD3+CD4+CD8-CD45RO+ cells were sorted as the memory CD4+ T cells. Sequenced material: memory CD4+ T cells from blood. These receptors originate from an adult in good health and CMV-seronegative.

The chain uses TRBV6-1 and TRBJ2-5; 8 bases map to TRBD2. The CDR3 is made up of 14 amino acids. J gave up 6 bases and V 8 bases, and 11 bases lay outside the gene matches. The germline V gene has CDR1 MNHNS and CDR2 SASEGT. CDR3 protein: CASRSDGGGKTQYF. The CDR3 DNA sequence: TGTGCCAGCCGATCGGACGGGGGGGGTAAGACCCAGTACTTC.

This clone has only a few counts. The chain links TRBV5-1 to TRBJ2-3; D gene ambiguous. Germline V gene lookup returns CDR1 SGHRS and CDR2 YFSETQ. Trimming left V 3 bases short and J 3 bases short, with 8 bases between. The CDR3 runs 13 residues. Here the CDR3 reads CASSSMGTDTQYF. Here the CDR3 DNA reads TGCGCCAGCAGCTCGATGGGGACAGATACGCAGTATTTT.

The V and J genes are TRBV7-3 and TRBJ2-3; no clear D gene. The CDR3 loop spans 13 amino acids. Trimming took 6 bases from V and 1 from J, leaving 8 bases between them. Per germline, CDR1 SGHTA and CDR2 FQGTGA. The CDR3 DNA follows: TGTGCCAGCAGGGGTACAGGCACAGATACGCAGTATTTT. This codes for CASRGTGTDTQYF. Complete variable domain (other parts from reference TRBV7-3 and TRBJ2-3): GAGVSQTPSNKVTEKGKYVELRCDPISGHTALYWYRQSLGQGPEFLIYFQGTGAADDSGLPNDRFFAVRPEGSVSTLKIQRTERGDSAVYLCASRGTGTDTQYFGPGTRLTVL.

The V gene is TRBV7-2, the J gene TRBJ2-5; 10 bases align to TRBD2. The V gene's germline CDR1 is SGHTA and CDR2 FQGNSA. J gave up 1 base and V 5 bases, and 4 bases lay outside the gene matches. The CDR3 is 15 residues long. The CDR3 coding sequence is TGTGCCAGCAGCCCCCGGACTAGCGGCCAAGAGACCCAGTACTTC. Its protein product is CASSPRTSGQETQYF.

This clone was detected once. This chain joins TRBV7-3 and TRBJ1-6; the D gene is possibly TRBD1 (6 bases). The germline V and J ends were trimmed by 5 bases and 7 bases, with 15 bases remaining between them. The CDR3 consists of 15 residues. Per germline, CDR1 SGHTA and CDR2 FQGTGA. CDR3 sequence (DNA): TGTGCCAGCAGCCGGGGGGGGGCAGACAATTCACCCCTCCACTTT. Protein: CASSRGGADNSPLHF.

This clone was counted between two and nine times. This chain uses TRBV4-3 with TRBJ2-2; TRBD2 matches 7 bases. The CDR3 totals 17 residues. Germline-derived CDR1 and CDR2 are LGHNA and YSLEER. The V gene end was trimmed by 0 bases and the J gene end by 4 bases; junction bases not matched to a gene: 8. The CDR3 region is CASSQEGGVRGTGELFF. CDR3 sequence (DNA): TGCGCCAGCAGCCAAGAGGGAGGGGTGAGGGGCACCGGGGAGCTGTTTTTT.

This sequence joins TRBV27 and TRBJ1-6; D is perhaps TRBD1 (5 bases). This CDR3 spans 12 amino acids. The germline V gene has CDR1 MNHEY and CDR2 SMNVEV (reference sequence). Trimming removed 10 bases from V and 8 bases from J, with 12 bases in between. Here the CDR3 DNA reads TGTGCCACCAAAGAACAGGATTCACCCCTCCACTTT. Its translation is CATKEQDSPLHF.

The J gene is TRBJ2-7, the V gene TRBV7-3; 8 nucleotides agree with TRBD1. V lost 0 bases to trimming and J lost 5 bases; unmatched junction nucleotides: 6. Germline V gene lookup returns CDR1 SGHTA and CDR2 FQGTGA. The CDR3 extends over 15 amino acids. DNA of the CDR3: TGTGCCAGCAGCTTAACCGGGGACAGGACTAACGAGCAGTACTTC. Translation: CASSLTGDRTNEQYF.

The V and J genes are TRBV7-9 and TRBJ2-7; tentative D call: TRBD2 (5 bases). Trimming took off 5 bases at V and 5 bases at J, with 16 bases between the two ends. The CDR3 runs to 14 residues. From germline, CDR1 is SEHNR and CDR2 FQNEAQ (reference sequence). This chain's CDR3 is CASSPGGKTNEQYF. In DNA, the CDR3 is TGTGCCAGCAGCCCAGGAGGCAAGACCAACGAGCAGTACTTC.

This chain connects TRBV18 to TRBJ2-7; D remains ambiguous. CDR3 size: 13 residues. Trimming removed 3 bases from V and 1 base from J, with 7 bases in between. Germline CDR1 KGHSH, CDR2 LQKENI. Here the CDR3 reads CASSPTSSYEQYF. The CDR3 region has the DNA TGTGCCAGCTCACCTACATCGTCCTACGAGCAGTACTTC.

This clone is medium-sized within its sample. V is TRBV7-9 and J is TRBJ1-1, with D hard to call. Trimming shortened V by 3 bases and J by 4 bases, and 3 bases separated the two germline ends. Germline assignment: CDR1 SEHNR and CDR2 FQNEAQ (reference sequence). CDR3 length equals 11 residues. The CDR3: CASSLFTEAFF. CDR3 coding DNA: TGTGCCAGCAGCTTGTTCACTGAAGCTTTCTTT.

This rearrangement joins TRBV27 to TRBJ2-7; 10 bases are a match to TRBD2. V trimming: 5 bases; J trimming: 4 bases; junction bases outside the gene matches: 8. From germline, CDR1 is MNHEY and CDR2 SMNVEV (reference sequence). The length of the CDR3 is 15 residues. CDR3: CASSERTSGTYEQYF. The CDR3 region has the DNA TGTGCCAGCAGTGAACGGACTAGCGGCACTTACGAGCAGTACTTC.

The chain joins TRBV29-1 to TRBJ1-1; perhaps TRBD1 as D (6 bases). The CDR3 consists of 13 residues. Germline CDR1 and CDR2: SQVTM and ANQGSEA. The V and J ends lost 7 bases and 1 base respectively, with 13 bases between them. The CDR3 DNA reads TGCAGCGCTACCGGACAGTCGAACACTGAAGCTTTCTTT. It codes for CSATGQSNTEAFF. Drawing the rest from reference TRBV29-1 and TRBJ1-1, the complete variable domain is SAVISQKPSRDICQRGTSLTIQCQVDSQVTMMFWYRQQPGQSLTLIATANQGSEATYESGFVIDKFPISRPNLTFSTLTVSNMSPEDSSIYLCSATGQSNTEAFFGQGTRLTVV.

This chain connects TRBV5-1 to TRBJ1-2; the D is unclear. V dropped 2 bases and J dropped 2 bases, with 10 bases sitting between them. Germline V gene data show CDR1 as SGHRS and CDR2 as YFSETQ. This CDR3 spans 14 amino acids. Here the CDR3 reads CASSFLTKNYGYTF. CDR3 DNA: TGCGCCAGCAGCTTTTTGACAAAAAACTATGGCTACACCTTC.

The rearrangement links TRBV7-6 to TRBJ1-1; D is possibly TRBD1 (5 bases). Trimming stripped 5 bases from V and 7 bases from J, with 23 bases between. This CDR3 region has 16 residues. Germline lookup yields CDR1 SGHVS and CDR2 FNYEAQ. CDR3 coding DNA: TGTGCCAGCAGCCCGCGGGGCAGCAAGGGATCGGGTGAAGCTTTCTTT. This gives the protein CASSPRGSKGSGEAFF.

The chain couples TRBV7-9 to TRBJ1-4, with a tentative D call TRBD1 (6 bases). This CDR3 comprises 17 residues. CDR1 SEHNR and CDR2 FQNEAQ come from the germline V gene (reference sequence). Between the trimmed V and J ends, which lost 1 base and 7 bases, there was a span of 19 bases. The CDR3 region is CASSLGPRRGGTEKLFF. CDR3 nucleotides: TGTGCCAGCAGCTTAGGCCCCAGGAGAGGGGGGACTGAAAAACTGTTTTTT.

J is TRBJ2-6 and V is TRBV5-1; D remains ambiguous. Germline-derived CDR1 and CDR2 are SGHRS and YFSETQ. The CDR3 spans 16 residues. Deletions cut 5 bases from V and 0 bases from J, with 12 bases between. The CDR3 DNA reads as TGCGCCAGCAGTACTGGTCCTAACTCTGGGGCCAACGTCCTGACTTTC. Protein sequence: CASSTGPNSGANVLTF. The variable domain in full, completed from reference TRBV5-1 and TRBJ2-6, reads KAGVTQTPRYLIKTRGQQVTLSCSPISGHRSVSWYQQTPGQGLQFLFEYFSETQRNKGNFPGRFSGRQFSNSRSEMNVSTLELGDSALYLCASSTGPNSGANVLTFGAGSRLTVL.

This chain links TRBV7-2 with TRBJ1-2, with D perhaps TRBD1 (6 bases). V shed 1 base and J shed 10 bases, with 10 bases lying between them. CDR1 SGHTA and CDR2 FQGNSA come from the germline V gene. The CDR3 is 12 amino acids. The DNA of the CDR3 is TGTGCCAGCAGCTTAGAGGACAGACTCTACACCTTC. Translation: CASSLEDRLYTF.

This clone was observed a few times. The rearrangement uses TRBV5-5 and TRBJ1-1; tentative D call: TRBD1 (5 bases). The germline V gene encodes CDR1 SGHKS and CDR2 YYEKEE (reference sequence). The CDR3 loop spans 14 amino acids. Trimming removed 2 bases at V and 10 bases at J, with 18 bases between. This CDR3 reads CASSFPRDPGPAFF. The DNA of the CDR3 is TGTGCCAGCAGCTTCCCACGGGACCCAGGACCAGCTTTCTTT. Variable domain in full (rest from reference TRBV5-5 and TRBJ1-1): DAGVTQSPTHLIKTRGQQVTLRCSPISGHKSVSWYQQVLGQGPQFIFQYYEKEERGRGNFPDRFSARQFPNYSSELNVNALLLGDSALYLCASSFPRDPGPAFFGQGTRLTVV.

The chain is built from TRBV5-6 and TRBJ2-1; D may match TRBD1 or TRBD2 (6 bases each). The CDR3 consists of 16 residues. V was shortened by 3 bases and J by 3 bases, with 16 bases between the two germline ends. From germline, CDR1 is SGHDT and CDR2 YYEEEE. The CDR3 loop is CASSSERGEVYNEQFF. CDR3 bases: TGTGCCAGCAGCTCCGAAAGGGGGGAGGTCTACAATGAGCAGTTCTTC.

V gene TRBV19 combines with J gene TRBJ2-1; 12 nucleotides align to TRBD2. V shed 6 bases and J 5 bases; nucleotides not matched to a gene: 2. CDR3 length: 14 residues. In germline, CDR1 is LNHDA, CDR2 SQIVND (reference sequence). The CDR3 spells CASRGLAGNNEQFF. CDR3 DNA: TGTGCCAGTAGAGGACTAGCGGGGAACAATGAGCAGTTCTTC.

The rearrangement links TRBV30 to TRBJ2-2; unclear D gene. The V gene's germline CDR1 is GTSNPN and CDR2 SVGIG (reference sequence). V lost 5 bases to trimming and J lost 2 bases, with 9 bases between them. CDR3 length equals 13 residues. DNA of the CDR3: TGTGCCTGGCGACGGAGCAACACCGGGGAGCTGTTTTTT. This translates into CAWRRSNTGELFF.

This sequence joins TRBV28 and TRBJ2-1; no clear D gene. The V gene's germline CDR1 is MDHEN and CDR2 SYDVKM. The length of the CDR3 is 14 residues. Trimming removed 5 bases at V and 8 bases at J, with 16 bases between. The CDR3 coding sequence is TGTGCCAGCAGTCCCTGGGCCTTTGGCGATGAGCAGTTCTTC. It translates to CASSPWAFGDEQFF.